A single sample gave rise to the 2 T cell receptor beta chains below, sequenced in a study of blood T cell repertoires in COVID-19. The method was immunoSEQ multiplex PCR; TCRdb's version includes in-frame clones alone and lacks a portion of them. The profile shows 500,000 to 600,000 clones, approximately 91% of them singletons. Specimen: peripheral blood. These receptors came from a woman aged 45-60 years with COVID-19, enrolled during active disease.

The V and J genes are TRBV12-3 or TRBV12-4 and TRBJ1-1; D remains ambiguous. The CDR3 is 13 amino acids. The V gene lost 2 bases and the J gene lost 3 bases, with 7 bases spanning the gap. The CDR3 nucleotides read TGTGCCAGCAGTTTAAACGGAGACACTGAAGCTTTCTTT. It is translated as CASSLNGDTEAFF.

This sequence joins TRBV5-1 and TRBJ1-1; tentatively, D is TRBD1 (5 bases). The CDR3 covers 13 residues. Germline lookup yields CDR1 SGHRS and CDR2 YFSETQ. Trimming took 8 bases from V and 2 from J, leaving 13 bases between them. Here the CDR3 reads CASRRDFNTEAFF. The CDR3 nucleotides are TGCGCCAGTCGGAGGGACTTTAACACTGAAGCTTTCTTT.